Listed below are T cell receptor beta chains from one sample, sequenced in a study of response to subunit inactivated influenza vaccine. A single record per CDR3 protein comes from TCRdb applying MiXCR to the RT-PCR reads. The repertoire holds around 580,000 distinct CDR3 sequences, with 10% to 15% as singletons. This specimen consisted of PBMCs from blood, obtained on the day of vaccination. The receptors shown here come from a man aged 50-59 years who received an inactivated influenza vaccine. Both conserved end residues are part of each CDR3. Each record gives: D gene, CDR3 length, J gene, V gene, clone size, CDR3 DNA, CDR3 protein. A D gene is named only where the DNA matches it firmly. Size is stated for part of the rows, as once, few or many counts, or as a class when the clone is expanded.

NA,13,TRBJ2-3,TRBV7-8,few,TGTGCCAGCAGCTTACAAGCTCCCGATACGCAGTATTTT,CASSLQAPDTQYF
NA,13,TRBJ2-4,TRBV20-1,many,TGCAGTCCAGAGAGGACGCAAGGGAACATTCAGTACTTC,CSPERTQGNIQYF
TRBD2,14,TRBJ2-1,TRBV29-1,NA,TGCAGCGTCATAGCGGGAGGGCATTACAATGAGCAGTTCTTC,CSVIAGGHYNEQFF
NA,13,TRBJ1-1,TRBV20-1,many,TGCAGTGCTAGGCGGACTGATGAGTCTGAAGCTTTCTTT,CSARRTDESEAFF
TRBD1,15,TRBJ1-1,TRBV9,few,TGTGCCAGCAGCGGACAGGGGGTAAGGAACACTGAAGCTTTCTTT,CASSGQGVRNTEAFF
NA,16,TRBJ2-2,TRBV18,NA,TGTGCCAGCTCACCAATGGGCAGGGCGAACACCGGGGAGCTGTTTTTT,CASSPMGRANTGELFF
NA,15,TRBJ2-1,TRBV25-1,few,TGTGCCAGCAGTGAATATTTCGGCAGGGGCAATGAGCAGTTCTTC,CASSEYFGRGNEQFF
TRBD1,14,TRBJ1-2,TRBV5-1,many,TGCGCCAGCAGCACCCGACAGGGCTCGTATGGCTACACCTTC,CASSTRQGSYGYTF
TRBD2,15,TRBJ2-7,TRBV20-1,many,TGCAGTGCCAAACAAGCGGGAGGCGCCTCCTACGAGCAGTACTTC,CSAKQAGGASYEQYF
TRBD2,14,TRBJ2-1,TRBV6-2/TRBV6-3,many,TGTGCCAGCAGAAACAGCGGGGGGCTCAATGAGCAGTTCTTC,CASRNSGGLNEQFF
TRBD2,16,TRBJ2-1,TRBV12-3/TRBV12-4,NA,TGTGCCAGCAGTCATCGACTAGCGGGAGGGAGGAATGAGCAGTTCTTC,CASSHRLAGGRNEQFF
TRBD1,16,TRBJ2-3,TRBV4-2,few,TGTGCCAGCAGCCAAGGACAGGGGCTATACACAGATACGCAGTATTTT,CASSQGQGLYTDTQYF
NA,13,TRBJ1-1,TRBV12-3/TRBV12-4,many,TGTGCCAGCAGTTTATGGGGTTACACTGAAGCTTTCTTT,CASSLWGYTEAFF
TRBD2,15,TRBJ2-1,TRBV25-1,many,TGTGCCAGCAGTGAACGGGCGGGGGTGTACAATGAGCAGTTCTTC,CASSERAGVYNEQFF
NA,16,TRBJ1-3,TRBV12-3/TRBV12-4,NA,TGTGCCAGCAGTCCACTCAGACGCGTCGATGGAAACACCATATATTTT,CASSPLRRVDGNTIYF
TRBD2,15,TRBJ2-7,TRBV6-2/TRBV6-3,NA,TGTGCCAGCAGAGTCACCCGGACTAGCGGGGGGGAGCAGTACTTC,CASRVTRTSGGEQYF
TRBD2,15,TRBJ2-5,TRBV12-3/TRBV12-4,few,TGTGCCAGCAGCTCTAGCGGGGGGAGTCAAGAGACCCAGTACTTC,CASSSSGGSQETQYF
NA,12,TRBJ2-7,TRBV20-1,NA,TGCAGTGCTAGCGGCCGGAGTTACGAGCAGTACTTC,CSASGRSYEQYF
TRBD1,15,TRBJ1-1,TRBV11-2,few,TGTGCCAGCAGCTTATCGGCAGGGGGGGACACTGAAGCTTTCTTT,CASSLSAGGDTEAFF
NA,15,TRBJ2-2,TRBV20-1,NA,TGCAGTGCTAGATATCGGGGGCCAAGAACCGGGGAGCTGTTTTTT,CSARYRGPRTGELFF
TRBD1,17,TRBJ1-1,TRBV28,NA,TGTGCCAGCAGTTTAGTAATACAGGGGGCTGTAAACACTGAAGCTTTCTTT,CASSLVIQGAVNTEAFF
NA,13,TRBJ2-5,TRBV5-6,many,TGTGCCAGCAGCTCTCTAGGGGGAGAGACCCAGTACTTC,CASSSLGGETQYF
TRBD1,16,TRBJ2-3,TRBV5-1,NA,TGCGCCAGCAGCTTGGAACCGTTGGGACAGGAAGATACGCAGTATTTT,CASSLEPLGQEDTQYF
TRBD2,17,TRBJ2-5,TRBV5-1,few,TGCGCCAGCAGCAGAGGACTAGCGGGGGCCAGCCAAGAGACCCAGTACTTC,CASSRGLAGASQETQYF
TRBD2,15,TRBJ2-1,TRBV6-5,few,TGTGCCAGCAGTTACTCGAAACTAGCGACGTCAGAGCAGTTCTTC,CASSYSKLATSEQFF
NA,16,TRBJ2-6,TRBV5-1,NA,TGCGCCAGCAGCTTTGGACCGACCTCTGGGGCCAACGTCCTGACTTTC,CASSFGPTSGANVLTF
NA,11,TRBJ2-3,TRBV20-1,many,TGCATCCCAAAGTGGACAGATACGCAGTATTTT,CIPKWTDTQYF
NA,13,TRBJ1-2,TRBV12-3/TRBV12-4,once,TGTGCCAGCAGTTTAGCCAGGCGAGATGGCTACACCTTC,CASSLARRDGYTF
NA,13,TRBJ2-1,TRBV9,NA,TGTGCCAGCAGCCCAGAGACGTACAATGAGCAGTTCTTC,CASSPETYNEQFF
NA,15,TRBJ1-4,TRBV5-1,NA,TGCGCCAGCAGCGCGTCGCGGGGATCGGATGAAAAACTGTTTTTT,CASSASRGSDEKLFF
NA,15,TRBJ2-2,TRBV11-2,many,TGTGCCAGCAGCCCCAATTTAGACCCAAGCGTGGAGCTGTTTTTT,CASSPNLDPSVELFF
NA,12,TRBJ1-2,TRBV7-9,few,TGTGCCAGCAGCTGGCATGAGGGCACCAAGACCTTC,CASSWHEGTKTF
NA,12,TRBJ2-7,TRBV3-1,NA,TGTGCCAGCAGCCAAAGGGGTCGCGAGCAGTACTTC,CASSQRGREQYF
TRBD2,15,TRBJ2-7,TRBV5-1,NA,TGCGCCAGCAGCACCGCCCTAGCGGGAGTTTACGAGCAGTACTTC,CASSTALAGVYEQYF
NA,22,TRBJ2-1,TRBV5-1,many,TGCGCCAGCAGCTTGGTGTCACGTAGCGACGCCTCACGGCAGAGCTCCTACAATGAGCAGTTCTTC,CASSLVSRSDASRQSSYNEQFF
TRBD1,13,TRBJ2-5,TRBV29-1,NA,TGCAGCGTTCGGGGGACAGGGGGTCAGACCCAGTACTTC,CSVRGTGGQTQYF
TRBD1,15,TRBJ1-2,TRBV4-1,NA,TGCGCCAGCAGCCGCCAAGGGGGGGACAGCCATGGCTACACCTTC,CASSRQGGDSHGYTF
TRBD2,14,TRBJ2-4,TRBV6-1,NA,TGTGCCAGCAGCCTGACTAGCGGGAGTGACATTCAGTACTTC,CASSLTSGSDIQYF
NA,15,TRBJ2-1,TRBV4-2,few,TGTGCCAGCAGCGAGAGTTCGGCCCTTAACGATGAGCAGTTCTTC,CASSESSALNDEQFF
NA,15,TRBJ2-1,TRBV20-1,few,TGCAGTGCTAGAGGATCCAGCGGGTCCATCTATGAGCAGTTCTTC,CSARGSSGSIYEQFF
TRBD1,15,TRBJ2-2,TRBV7-2,few,TGTGCCAGCAGCTTGGCAGGGGGAAATGCCGGGGAGCTGTTTTTT,CASSLAGGNAGELFF
TRBD2,16,TRBJ2-7,TRBV5-1,NA,TGCGCCAGCAGCCCCCCGGGACTAGCGGGACGGTACGAGCAGTACTTC,CASSPPGLAGRYEQYF
TRBD2,15,TRBJ2-7,TRBV7-2,once,TGTGCCAGCAGCTTAGGGTTAGCGGGGGCTGGCGAGCAGTACTTC,CASSLGLAGAGEQYF
TRBD1,15,TRBJ2-3,TRBV5-1,NA,TGCGCCAGCAGAGAGGGGGCAGCTAGCACAGATACGCAGTATTTT,CASREGAASTDTQYF
NA,16,TRBJ2-7,TRBV11-2,few,TGTGCCAGCAGCTTAGAGCCTTGGGGTGGGAATAACGAGCAGTACTTC,CASSLEPWGGNNEQYF
NA,14,TRBJ2-2,TRBV7-8,NA,TGTGCCAGCAGCTTACCAAGGACCGCCGGGGAGCTGTTTTTT,CASSLPRTAGELFF
NA,16,TRBJ2-7,TRBV20-1,NA,TGCAGTGCTAGAGGGGACGCCGAAGGGAGCCCCTACGAGCAGTACTTC,CSARGDAEGSPYEQYF
NA,15,TRBJ2-7,TRBV18,NA,TGTGCCAGCTCACCACCAATACAGGGCGACTACGAGCAGTACTTC,CASSPPIQGDYEQYF
TRBD1,17,TRBJ2-6,TRBV20-1,NA,TGCAGTGCTAGGGCGGACAGGTCAATCTCTGGGGCCAACGTCCTGACTTTC,CSARADRSISGANVLTF
TRBD2,16,TRBJ2-7,TRBV19,few,TGTGCCAGTAGTACCTCCCCCTTAGCGGGAGGTCGGGAGCAGTACTTC,CASSTSPLAGGREQYF